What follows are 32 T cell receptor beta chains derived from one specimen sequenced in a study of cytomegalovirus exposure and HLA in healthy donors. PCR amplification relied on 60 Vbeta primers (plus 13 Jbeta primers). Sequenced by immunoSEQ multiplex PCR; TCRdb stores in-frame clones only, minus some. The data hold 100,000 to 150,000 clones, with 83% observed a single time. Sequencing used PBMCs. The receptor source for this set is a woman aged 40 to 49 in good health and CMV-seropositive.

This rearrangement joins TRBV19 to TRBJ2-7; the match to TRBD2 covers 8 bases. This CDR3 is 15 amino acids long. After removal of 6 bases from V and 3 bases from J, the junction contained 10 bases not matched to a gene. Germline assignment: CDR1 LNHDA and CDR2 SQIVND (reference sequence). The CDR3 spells CASSPRAGVYYEQYF. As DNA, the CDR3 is TGTGCCAGTAGCCCCCGAGCGGGAGTTTACTACGAGCAGTACTTC.

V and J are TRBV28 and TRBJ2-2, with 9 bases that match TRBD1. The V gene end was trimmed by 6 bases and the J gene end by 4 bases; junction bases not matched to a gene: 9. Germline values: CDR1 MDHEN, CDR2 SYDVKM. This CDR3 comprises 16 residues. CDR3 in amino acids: CASRTPGTGTTGELFF. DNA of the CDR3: TGTGCCAGCAGAACACCCGGGACAGGGACCACCGGGGAGCTGTTTTTT.

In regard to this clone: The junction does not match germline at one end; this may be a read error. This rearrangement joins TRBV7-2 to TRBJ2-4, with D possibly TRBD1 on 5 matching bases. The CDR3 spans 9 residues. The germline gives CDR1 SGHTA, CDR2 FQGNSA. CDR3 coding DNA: TGCTCTGGGGCCGGGATTCAGTACTTC. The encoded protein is CSGAGIQYF.

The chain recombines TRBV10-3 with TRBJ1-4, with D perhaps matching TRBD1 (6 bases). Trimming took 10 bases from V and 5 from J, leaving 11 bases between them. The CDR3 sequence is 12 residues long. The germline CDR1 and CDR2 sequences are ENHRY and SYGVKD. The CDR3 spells CASRDTNEKLFF. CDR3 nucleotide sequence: TGTGCCAGCCGGGACACAAATGAAAAACTGTTTTTT.

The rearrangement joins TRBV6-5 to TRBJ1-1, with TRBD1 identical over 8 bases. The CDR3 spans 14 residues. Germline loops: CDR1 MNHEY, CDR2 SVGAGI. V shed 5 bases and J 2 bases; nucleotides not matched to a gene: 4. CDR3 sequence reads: CASSPGQGNTEAFF. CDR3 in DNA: TGTGCCAGCAGTCCAGGACAGGGTAACACTGAAGCTTTCTTT.

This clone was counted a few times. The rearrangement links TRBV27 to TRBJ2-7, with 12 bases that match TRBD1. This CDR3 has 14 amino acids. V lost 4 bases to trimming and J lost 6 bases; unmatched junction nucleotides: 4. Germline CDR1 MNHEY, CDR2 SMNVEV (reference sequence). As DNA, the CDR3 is TGTGCCAGCAGTTGGGACAGGGGGCGGGTCGAGCAGTACTTC. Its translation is CASSWDRGRVEQYF.

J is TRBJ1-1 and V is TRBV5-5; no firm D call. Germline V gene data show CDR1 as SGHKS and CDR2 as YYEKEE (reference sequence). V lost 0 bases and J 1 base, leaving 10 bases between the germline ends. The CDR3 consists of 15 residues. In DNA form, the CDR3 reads TGTGCCAGCAGCTTGGATGGAGGAACGAACACTGAAGCTTTCTTT. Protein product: CASSLDGGTNTEAFF.

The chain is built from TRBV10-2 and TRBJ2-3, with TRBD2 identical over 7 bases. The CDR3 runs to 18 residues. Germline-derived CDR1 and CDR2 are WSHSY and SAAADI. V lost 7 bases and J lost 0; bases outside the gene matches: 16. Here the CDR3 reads CASTHGGRGPRSTDTQYF. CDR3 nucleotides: TGCGCCAGCACCCATGGGGGGAGGGGACCACGTAGCACAGATACGCAGTATTTT.

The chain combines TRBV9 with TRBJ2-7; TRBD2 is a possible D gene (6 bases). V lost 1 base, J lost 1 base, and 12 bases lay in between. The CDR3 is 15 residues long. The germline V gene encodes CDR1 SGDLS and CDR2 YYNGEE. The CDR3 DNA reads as TGTGCCAGCAGCGTAAGTAGCGGCCCATCCTACGAGCAGTACTTC. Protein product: CASSVSSGPSYEQYF.

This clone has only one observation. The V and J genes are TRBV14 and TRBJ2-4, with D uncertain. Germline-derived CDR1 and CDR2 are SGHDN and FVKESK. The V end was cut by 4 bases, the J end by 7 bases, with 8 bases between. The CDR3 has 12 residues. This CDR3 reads CASSLYQNIQYF. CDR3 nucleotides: TGTGCCAGCAGCCTGTATCAGAACATTCAGTACTTC.

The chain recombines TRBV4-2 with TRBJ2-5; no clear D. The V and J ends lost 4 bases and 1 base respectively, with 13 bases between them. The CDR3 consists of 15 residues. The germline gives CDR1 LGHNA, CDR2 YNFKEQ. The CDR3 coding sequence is TGTGCCAGCAGCCCTCTAGGCGAGTCCCAAGAGACCCAGTACTTC. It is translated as CASSPLGESQETQYF.

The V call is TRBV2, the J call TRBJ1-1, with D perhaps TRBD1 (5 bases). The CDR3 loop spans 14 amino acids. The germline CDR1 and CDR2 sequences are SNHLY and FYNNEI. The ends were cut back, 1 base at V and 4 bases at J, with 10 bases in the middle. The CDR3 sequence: CASSEGPGITEAFF. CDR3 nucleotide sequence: TGTGCCAGCAGTGAAGGCCCAGGGATCACTGAAGCTTTCTTT.

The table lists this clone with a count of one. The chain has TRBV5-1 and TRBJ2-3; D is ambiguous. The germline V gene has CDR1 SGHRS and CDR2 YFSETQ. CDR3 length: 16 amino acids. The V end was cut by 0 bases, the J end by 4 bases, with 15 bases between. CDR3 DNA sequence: TGCGCCAGCAGCTTGGAAGTGGCGGCTTCTCCAGATACGCAGTATTTT. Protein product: CASSLEVAASPDTQYF.

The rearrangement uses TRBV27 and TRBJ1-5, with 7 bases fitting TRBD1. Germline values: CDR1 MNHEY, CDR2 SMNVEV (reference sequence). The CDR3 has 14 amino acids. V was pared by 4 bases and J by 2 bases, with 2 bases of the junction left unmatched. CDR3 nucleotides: TGTGCCAGCAGTTCAGGACAGGGCAATCAGCCCCAGCATTTT. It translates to CASSSGQGNQPQHF.

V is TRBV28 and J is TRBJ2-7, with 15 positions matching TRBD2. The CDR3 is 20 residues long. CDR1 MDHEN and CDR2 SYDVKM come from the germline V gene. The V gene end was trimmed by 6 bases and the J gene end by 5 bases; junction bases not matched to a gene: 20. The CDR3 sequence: CASSGYGGTSGRFAGDEQYF. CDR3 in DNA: TGTGCCAGCAGCGGCTACGGGGGGACTAGCGGGAGGTTCGCGGGCGACGAGCAGTACTTC.

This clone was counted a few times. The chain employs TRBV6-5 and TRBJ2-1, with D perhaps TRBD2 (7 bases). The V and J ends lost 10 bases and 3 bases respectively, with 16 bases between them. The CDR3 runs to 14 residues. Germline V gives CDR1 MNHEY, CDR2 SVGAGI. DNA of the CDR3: TGTGCCACCTCAGGGGAGGGTGTCTACAATGAGCAGTTCTTC. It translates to CATSGEGVYNEQFF.

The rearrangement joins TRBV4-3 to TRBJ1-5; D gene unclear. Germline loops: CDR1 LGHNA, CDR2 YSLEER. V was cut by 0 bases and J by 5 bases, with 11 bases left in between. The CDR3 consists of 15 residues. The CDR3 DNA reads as TGCGCCAGCAGCCAAGATCTATCAAAGTATCAGCCCCAGCATTTT. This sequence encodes CASSQDLSKYQPQHF.

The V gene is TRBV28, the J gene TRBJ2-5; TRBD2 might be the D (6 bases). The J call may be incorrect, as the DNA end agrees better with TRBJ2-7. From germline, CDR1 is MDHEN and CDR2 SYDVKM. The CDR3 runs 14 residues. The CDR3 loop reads CASRRDLLSYEQYF. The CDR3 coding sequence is TGTGCCAGCAGAAGGGACTTACTGTCCTACGAGCAGTACTTC.

CDR3 sequence (DNA): TGTGCCAGCAGTTACTCGAGACTAGCGGGAGACTACGAGCAGTACTTC. Protein product: CASSYSRLAGDYEQYF. This sequence joins TRBV6-5 and TRBJ2-7, with 12 bases identical to TRBD2. The V gene's germline CDR1 is MNHEY and CDR2 SVGAGI. The CDR3 spans 16 residues. V was clipped by 0 bases and J by 3 bases; unmatched bases: 3.

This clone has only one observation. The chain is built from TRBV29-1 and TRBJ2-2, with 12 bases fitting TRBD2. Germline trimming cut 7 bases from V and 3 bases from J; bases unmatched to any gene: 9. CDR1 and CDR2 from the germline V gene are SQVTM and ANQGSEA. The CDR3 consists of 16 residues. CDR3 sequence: CSARASGRVDTGELFF. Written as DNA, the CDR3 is TGCAGCGCCCGGGCTAGCGGGAGGGTTGACACCGGGGAGCTGTTTTTT.

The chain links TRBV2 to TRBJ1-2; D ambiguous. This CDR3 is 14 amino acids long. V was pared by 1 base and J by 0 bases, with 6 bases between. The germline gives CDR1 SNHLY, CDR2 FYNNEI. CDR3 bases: TGTGCCAGCAGTGAAGATCAAACTAACTATGGCTACACCTTC. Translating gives CASSEDQTNYGYTF.

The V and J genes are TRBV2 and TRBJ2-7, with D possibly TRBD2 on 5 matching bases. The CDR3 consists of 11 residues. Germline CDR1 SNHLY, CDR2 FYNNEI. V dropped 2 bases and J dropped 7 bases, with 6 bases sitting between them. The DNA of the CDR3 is TGTGCCAGCAGTGAAACGGGGGAGCAGTACTTC. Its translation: CASSETGEQYF.

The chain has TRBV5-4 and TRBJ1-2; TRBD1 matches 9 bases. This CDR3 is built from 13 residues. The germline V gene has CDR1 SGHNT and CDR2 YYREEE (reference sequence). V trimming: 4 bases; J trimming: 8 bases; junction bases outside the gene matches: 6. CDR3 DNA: TGTGCCAGCAGCAGTACAGGGGGCGACGGCTACACCTTC. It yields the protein CASSSTGGDGYTF.

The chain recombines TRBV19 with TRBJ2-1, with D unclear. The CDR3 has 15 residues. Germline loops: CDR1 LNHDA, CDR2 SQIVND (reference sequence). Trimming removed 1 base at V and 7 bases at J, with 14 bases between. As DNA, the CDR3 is TGTGCCAGTAGTATAGGTCTAGGCAGATCAAATGAGCAGTTCTTC. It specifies CASSIGLGRSNEQFF.

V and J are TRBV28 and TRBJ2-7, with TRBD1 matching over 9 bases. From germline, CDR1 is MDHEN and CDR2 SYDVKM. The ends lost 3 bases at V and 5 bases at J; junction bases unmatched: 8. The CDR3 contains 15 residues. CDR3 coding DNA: TGTGCCAGCAGTTTTGGGACAGGGAGGATGAACGAGCAGTACTTC. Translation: CASSFGTGRMNEQYF.

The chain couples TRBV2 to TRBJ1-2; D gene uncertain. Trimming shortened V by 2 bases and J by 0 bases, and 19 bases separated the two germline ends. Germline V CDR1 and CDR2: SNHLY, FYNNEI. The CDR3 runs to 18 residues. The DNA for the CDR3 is TGTGCCAGCAGTGAACCCTCCATCCCAGTACCAGCTAACTATGGCTACACCTTC. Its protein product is CASSEPSIPVPANYGYTF.

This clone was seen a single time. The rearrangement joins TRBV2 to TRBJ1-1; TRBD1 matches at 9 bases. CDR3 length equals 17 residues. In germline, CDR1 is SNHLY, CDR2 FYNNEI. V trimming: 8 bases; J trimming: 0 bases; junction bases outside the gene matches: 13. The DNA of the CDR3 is TGTGCCAGCGCTCTTCCGGGACAGGGTATTATGAACACTGAAGCTTTCTTT. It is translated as CASALPGQGIMNTEAFF.

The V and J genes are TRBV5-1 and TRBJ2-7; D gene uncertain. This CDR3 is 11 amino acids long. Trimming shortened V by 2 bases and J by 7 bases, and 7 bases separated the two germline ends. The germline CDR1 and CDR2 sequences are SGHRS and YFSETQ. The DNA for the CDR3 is TGCGCCAGCAGCTTTGCCGGGGAGCAGTACTTC. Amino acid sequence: CASSFAGEQYF.

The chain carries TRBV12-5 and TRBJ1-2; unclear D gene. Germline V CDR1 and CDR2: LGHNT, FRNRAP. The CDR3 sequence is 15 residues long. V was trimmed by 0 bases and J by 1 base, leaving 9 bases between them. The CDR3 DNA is TGTGCTAGTGGTTTGGTACTGGGCAGTAACTATGGCTACACCTTC. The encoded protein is CASGLVLGSNYGYTF.

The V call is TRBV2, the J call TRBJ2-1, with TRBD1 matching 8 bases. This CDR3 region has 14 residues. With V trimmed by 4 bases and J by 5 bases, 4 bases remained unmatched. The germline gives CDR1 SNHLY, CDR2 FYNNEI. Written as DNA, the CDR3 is TGTGCCAGCAGTGCGGGACAGGTTAACAATGAGCAGTTCTTC. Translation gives CASSAGQVNNEQFF.

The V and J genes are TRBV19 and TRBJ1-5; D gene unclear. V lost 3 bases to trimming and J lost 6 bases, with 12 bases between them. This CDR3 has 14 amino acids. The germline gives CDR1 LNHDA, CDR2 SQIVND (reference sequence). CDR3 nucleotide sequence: TGTGCCAGTAGTATTGTCGGGTCCTCTCAGCCCCAGCATTTT. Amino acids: CASSIVGSSQPQHF.

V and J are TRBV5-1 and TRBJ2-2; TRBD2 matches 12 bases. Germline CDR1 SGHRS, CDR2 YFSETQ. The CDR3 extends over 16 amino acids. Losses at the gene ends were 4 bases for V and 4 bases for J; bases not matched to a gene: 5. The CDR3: CASSPELAGGTGELFF. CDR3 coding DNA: TGCGCCAGCAGCCCTGAACTAGCGGGAGGCACCGGGGAGCTGTTTTTT.